These 20 T cell receptor beta chains were all obtained from the same sample, sequenced in a study of cytomegalovirus exposure and HLA in healthy donors (dated by TCRdb to the late 2010s). Libraries were built with the immunoSEQ multiplex PCR assay. The multiplex PCR relied on a mix of 60 forward primers for TCR Vbeta segments and 13 reverse primers for TCR Jbeta segments. TCRdb re-hosts the immuneACCESS table, in-frame sequences only. Its copies lack some clones; in the studies checked, an unresolved V gene accounts for under half of them, and the cause for the rest is not known. This sample is represented by under 200,000 clones; 75% of them were singletons. Around 3% of the sample rests with the top ten. The sequencing input was PBMCs. These receptors were obtained from a woman between 45 and 60 years old in good health and CMV-seropositive.

This sequence joins TRBV27 and TRBJ2-7; D is uncertain. Germline V gene lookup returns CDR1 MNHEY and CDR2 SMNVEV (reference sequence). The CDR3 covers 17 residues. V was pared by 9 bases and J by 0 bases, with 24 bases between. The CDR3 DNA is TGTGCCAGGACGTTAAAAGTCCAACCACCTAGCTCCTACGAGCAGTACTTC. This encodes CARTLKVQPPSSYEQYF.

The chain joins TRBV18 to TRBJ1-1; D is undetermined. V gave up 3 bases and J gave up 3 bases, with 11 bases separating them. This CDR3 comprises 14 residues. The germline V gene encodes CDR1 KGHSH and CDR2 LQKENI. CDR3 DNA sequence: TGTGCCAGCTCACCCAACGAGGGTGACACTGAAGCTTTCTTT. This translates into CASSPNEGDTEAFF.

The gene calls are TRBV5-4 and TRBJ2-3; 10 bases agree with TRBD2. Germline CDR1 reads SGHNT; CDR2 reads YYREEE (reference sequence). Trimming cost V 4 bases and J 1 base; bases outside gene matches: 3. The CDR3 contains 15 residues. In DNA, the CDR3 is TGTGCCAGCAGCCCCACTAGCGGGGGCACAGATACGCAGTATTTT. Translation gives CASSPTSGGTDTQYF.

This clone occurred a few times. The rearrangement uses TRBV2 and TRBJ2-5; TRBD2 matches at 11 bases. The CDR3 has 16 amino acids. Germline CDR1 reads SNHLY; CDR2 reads FYNNEI. V lost 6 bases and J lost 2; bases outside the gene matches: 8. The CDR3 region is CASSLGLAGFQETQYF. The CDR3 nucleotides read TGTGCCAGCAGCCTCGGACTAGCGGGTTTTCAAGAGACCCAGTACTTC. Complete variable domain (other parts from reference TRBV2 and TRBJ2-5): EPEVTQTPSHQVTQMGQEVILRCVPISNHLYFYWYRQILGQKVEFLVSFYNNEISEKSEIFDDQFSVERPDGSNFTLKIRSTKLEDSAMYFCASSLGLAGFQETQYFGPGTRLLVL.

The V call is TRBV5-1, the J call TRBJ2-5; TRBD2 is a possible D gene (5 bases). The CDR3 runs to 13 residues. CDR1 is SGHRS, CDR2 YFSETQ, per germline. V was trimmed by 0 bases and J by 2 bases, leaving 5 bases between them. The CDR3 DNA is TGCGCCAGCAGCTTGGGCGGGCAAGAGACCCAGTACTTC. Protein: CASSLGGQETQYF. The full variable domain, with the rest looked up from reference TRBV5-1 and TRBJ2-5, is KAGVTQTPRYLIKTRGQQVTLSCSPISGHRSVSWYQQTPGQGLQFLFEYFSETQRNKGNFPGRFSGRQFSNSRSEMNVSTLELGDSALYLCASSLGGQETQYFGPGTRLLVL.

In this sample, this clone turned up once. The rearrangement links TRBV27 to TRBJ1-5; 7 bases map to TRBD1. Trimming cost V 5 bases and J 6 bases; bases outside gene matches: 4. This CDR3 contains 13 residues. Germline loops: CDR1 MNHEY, CDR2 SMNVEV (reference sequence). CDR3 region: CASSPPGGQPQHF. As DNA, the CDR3 is TGTGCCAGCAGTCCTCCAGGGGGTCAGCCCCAGCATTTT.

This clone was seen a single time. The chain is built from TRBV5-1 and TRBJ1-1; D is uncertain. V lost 3 bases to trimming and J lost 5 bases, with 11 bases between them. The CDR3 is 13 residues long. In germline, CDR1 is SGHRS, CDR2 YFSETQ. The chain's CDR3 is CASSSWRDTEAFF. The CDR3 coding sequence is TGCGCCAGCAGCTCTTGGCGGGATACTGAAGCTTTCTTT.

In its sample, this clone was seen a few times. Other DNA sequences within the sample encode an identical CDR3. The rearrangement uses TRBV7-9 and TRBJ1-1; D is perhaps TRBD1 (5 bases). The ends were cut back, 5 bases at V and 7 bases at J, with 11 bases in the middle. This CDR3 is built from 12 residues. Per the germline V gene, CDR1 is SEHNR and CDR2 is FQNEAQ (reference sequence). In DNA form, the CDR3 reads TGTGCCAGCAGCCCGGGGGGGGGTGAAGCTTTCTTT. Amino acid sequence: CASSPGGGEAFF.

The J gene is TRBJ1-1, the V gene TRBV7-9; TRBD1 matches at 7 bases. The CDR3 runs to 15 residues. CDR1 is SEHNR, CDR2 FQNEAQ, per germline (reference sequence). The trim removed 5 bases at V and 0 bases at J, leaving 6 bases unmatched. In nucleotides, the CDR3 is TGTGCCAGCAGCCCTTTGACAGGGATGAACACTGAAGCTTTCTTT. It is translated as CASSPLTGMNTEAFF.

The rearrangement uses TRBV11-2 and TRBJ2-1; 9 bases align to TRBD2. This CDR3 is built from 15 residues. In germline, CDR1 is SGHAT, CDR2 FQNNGV. The ends lost 5 bases at V and 2 bases at J; junction bases unmatched: 4. CDR3 region: CASSVIAGAYNEQFF. The CDR3 bases are TGTGCCAGCAGCGTTATAGCGGGGGCCTACAATGAGCAGTTCTTC.

V and J are TRBV11-3 and TRBJ2-5, with 8 bases identical to TRBD1. The CDR3 contains 17 residues. CDR1 is SGHNT, CDR2 YENEEA, per germline. J was trimmed by 0 bases and V by 1 base; bases with no gene match: 7. The CDR3 loop is CASSLGALGQDQETQYF. Written as DNA, the CDR3 is TGTGCCAGCAGCTTAGGTGCCTTGGGACAGGACCAAGAGACCCAGTACTTC.

The chain uses TRBV2 and TRBJ2-7, with a weak D call TRBD2 (5 bases). The V and J ends lost 3 bases and 8 bases respectively, with 14 bases between them. Germline CDR1 reads SNHLY; CDR2 reads FYNNEI. This CDR3 has 13 residues. For the CDR3, the DNA is TGTGCCAGCAGTGACGTGTCGACTAAGCAGCAGTACTTC. This sequence encodes CASSDVSTKQQYF.

This rearrangement joins TRBV2 to TRBJ1-1; D possibly corresponds to TRBD1 (5 bases). The CDR3 extends over 14 amino acids. CDR1 and CDR2 from the germline V gene are SNHLY and FYNNEI. Trimming pared 8 bases from V and 1 base from J, leaving 14 bases between. The CDR3 region has the DNA TGTGCCAGCCGGAACAGGATCCCGAACACTGAAGCTTTCTTT. Protein sequence: CASRNRIPNTEAFF.

The chain employs TRBV6-1 and TRBJ1-5; D is ambiguous. CDR3 length: 15 amino acids. Per the germline V gene, CDR1 is MNHNS and CDR2 is SASEGT. Trimming stripped 5 bases from V and 0 bases from J, with 11 bases between. CDR3 loop: CASSLSLASNQPQHF. In DNA, the CDR3 is TGTGCCAGCAGTTTGTCCCTGGCTAGCAATCAGCCCCAGCATTTT.

The rearrangement uses TRBV6-1 and TRBJ1-2, with 10 bases that match TRBD1. Germline V lookup: CDR1 MNHNS, CDR2 SASEGT. The CDR3 totals 14 residues. V lost 3 bases to trimming and J lost 5 bases; unmatched junction nucleotides: 3. The CDR3 loop reads CASSERTGGYGYTF. As DNA, the CDR3 is TGTGCCAGCAGTGAGAGGACAGGGGGGTATGGCTACACCTTC.

The chain carries TRBV7-9 and TRBJ2-7, with unresolved D. The ends were cut back, 5 bases at V and 2 bases at J, with 7 bases in the middle. The CDR3 covers 12 residues. The germline gives CDR1 SEHNR, CDR2 FQNEAQ (reference sequence). The CDR3 here is CASSPNTYEQYF. The CDR3 nucleotides read TGTGCCAGCAGCCCGAACACCTACGAGCAGTACTTC.

The gene calls are TRBV2 and TRBJ1-2, with 9 bases aligning to TRBD1. Germline lookup yields CDR1 SNHLY and CDR2 FYNNEI. V lost 5 bases, J lost 8 bases, and 6 bases stayed unmatched. The CDR3 covers 13 residues. The CDR3 region is CASSYRGLDGYTF. The CDR3 nucleotides are TGTGCCAGCAGTTACAGGGGGCTTGACGGCTACACCTTC.

The chain recombines TRBV9 with TRBJ1-4; 8 bases agree with TRBD1. This CDR3 is built from 14 residues. CDR1 is SGDLS and CDR2 is YYNGEE in the germline V gene. J gave up 7 bases and V 3 bases, and 5 bases lay outside the gene matches. The CDR3: CASSAGQGSEKLFF. Written as DNA, the CDR3 is TGTGCCAGCAGCGCCGGACAGGGAAGTGAAAAACTGTTTTTT.

The V gene is TRBV5-1, the J gene TRBJ1-5, with TRBD1 identical over 8 bases. The CDR3 runs 14 residues. Germline V CDR1 and CDR2: SGHRS, YFSETQ. Trimming removed 1 base from V and 5 bases from J; junction bases left unmatched: 2. The CDR3 DNA follows: TGCGCCAGCAGCTTGAACAGGGGGGATCAGCCCCAGCATTTT. This sequence encodes CASSLNRGDQPQHF.

The V gene is TRBV2, the J gene TRBJ2-7; D is perhaps TRBD1 (6 bases). CDR1 is SNHLY and CDR2 is FYNNEI in the germline V gene. The V end was cut by 0 bases, the J end by 2 bases, with 11 bases between. The CDR3 covers 15 residues. The DNA for the CDR3 is TGTGCCAGCAGTGAAGCAAGGACAGCTGCCTACGAGCAGTACTTC. It is translated as CASSEARTAAYEQYF.